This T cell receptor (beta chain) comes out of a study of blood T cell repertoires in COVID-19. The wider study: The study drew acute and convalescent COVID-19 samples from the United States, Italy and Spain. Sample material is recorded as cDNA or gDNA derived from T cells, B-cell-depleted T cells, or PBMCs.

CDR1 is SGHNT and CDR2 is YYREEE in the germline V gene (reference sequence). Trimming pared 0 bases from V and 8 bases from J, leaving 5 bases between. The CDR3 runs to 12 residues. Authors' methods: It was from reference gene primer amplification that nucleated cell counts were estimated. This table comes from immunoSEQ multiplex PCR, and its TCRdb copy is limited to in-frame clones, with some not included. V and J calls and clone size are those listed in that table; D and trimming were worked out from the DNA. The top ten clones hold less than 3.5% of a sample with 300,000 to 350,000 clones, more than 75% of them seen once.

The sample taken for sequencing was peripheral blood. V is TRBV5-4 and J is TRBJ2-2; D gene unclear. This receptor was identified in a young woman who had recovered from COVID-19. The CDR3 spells CASSLVVGELFF. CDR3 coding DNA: TGTGCCAGCAGCTTGGTCGTTGGGGAGCTGTTTTTT.